This T cell receptor beta chain was found in a study of T-cell reconstitution after alpha-beta-depleted transplantation in children. This CDR3 is built from 14 residues. Trimming left V 8 bases short and J 2 bases short, with 13 bases between. Per the germline V gene, CDR1 is MDHEN and CDR2 is SYDVKM. The TCRbeta library incorporated unique molecular identifiers. TCRdb re-called the PCR reads through MiXCR, storing one row per CDR3 protein. Of a few hundred thousand distinct CDR3 sequences detected, 20% appear once; the ten largest clones hold around 4%. The V gene is TRBV28, the J gene TRBJ2-1; D is perhaps TRBD2 (5 bases). Sequenced material: PBMCs from the stem cell graft donor, taken from the stem cell graft. The sequence derives from a human donor who donated a stem cell graft to a child with acute myeloid leukemia. CDR3 sequence reads: CASAGSRTYNEQFF. Written as DNA, the CDR3 is TGTGCCAGCGCGGGTTCCCGGACCTACAATGAGCAGTTCTTC.